This T cell receptor (beta chain) was captured in a study of T cell clonality in common variable immunodeficiency. Study-wide findings and caveats: Compared with healthy controls, CVID subjects showed increased TCRbeta clonality, mostly in about a third. Fewer deletions and N-nucleotide insertions were reportedly seen in common variable immunodeficiency TCR beta sequences.

Sequencing input was equivalent genomic DNA from CVID and controls. The protocol was immunoSEQ multiplex PCR, while the TCRdb copy is restricted to in-frame clones and leaves out a portion. Recorded here are 15,000 to 20,000 clones, with no singletons, and the ten leading clones hold approximately 12%. In its sample, this clone ranks as large. The antigen is not known. The read stops 3 residues short of the end of the CDR3; the missing end is completed from the germline J gene. Germline loops: CDR1 SGDLS, CDR2 YYNGEE. This CDR3 spans 13 amino acids. The V end lost 4 bases, the J end lost 4 bases, and 11 bases lay between the germline ends. CVID subjects had received replacement immunoglobulin for at least one year. No CVID subject was ill or on immunomodulatory drugs when sampled.

The TCR originated in a human donor with common variable immunodeficiency. The chain has TRBV9 and TRBJ2-5; no reliable D call. Sequenced material: peripheral blood mononuclear cells. CDR3 amino acids: CASSTTSGETQYF. The CDR3 DNA, read in part, is TGTGCCAGCAGCACAACCTCGGGAGAGACC. Combining the CDR3 with reference TRBV9 and TRBJ2-5 gives the whole variable domain DSGVTQTPKHLITATGQRVTLRCSPRSGDLSVYWYQQSLDQGLQFLIQYYNGEERAKGNILERFSAQQFPDLHSELNLSSLELGDSALYFCASSTTSGETQYFGPGTRLLVL.